The following is a T cell receptor (beta chain) sequence with its context. Its specificity is not known. This sample is part of a study of cytomegalovirus exposure and HLA in healthy donors. Study context: The 666 first-cohort repertoires shared a platform with the approximately 120 validation repertoires, as reported in a later analysis.

Sequencing was performed with immunoSEQ multiplex PCR; in TCRdb, only in-frame clones are kept and a portion is missing. The sample yields roughly 43,000 clones, more than 85% seen once. General study points: A later analysis found first-cohort TCR clusters tended to co-occur in the 90 to 150 validation repertoires. In vitro assays verified that a few CMV-associated chains recognized CMV antigens specifically. The study flagged 150 to 200 TCR beta chains as cytomegalovirus-associated.

The clonotype comes from a man aged 18 to 29 in good health and CMV-seronegative. Sequencing was performed on PBMCs.

DNA for the CDR3: TGTGCCAGCAGCTTGACAGGGGGCCCGAACACTGAAGCTTTCTTT. This codes for CASSLTGGPNTEAFF. The rearrangement links TRBV5-6 to TRBJ1-1, with 9 bases lining up with TRBD1. V lost 1 base, J lost 1 base, and 2 bases stayed unmatched. The CDR3 has 15 residues. Germline CDR1 and CDR2: SGHDT and YYEEEE. Supplemented by reference TRBV5-6 and TRBJ1-1, the full variable domain reads DAGVTQSPTHLIKTRGQQVTLRCSPKSGHDTVSWYQQALGQGPQFIFQYYEEEERQRGNFPDRFSGHQFPNYSSELNVNALLLGDSALYLCASSLTGGPNTEAFFGQGTRLTVV.